Presented here are 13 T cell receptor beta chains from one specimen sequenced in a study of CD8 T cells in Susac syndrome. Reverse transcription of roughly 0.5 to 1 ug RNA was performed with random hexamers. One entry per CDR3 protein results from TCRdb running MiXCR on the immunoSEQ multiplex PCR reads. The table lists around 230,000 distinct CDR3 sequences, approximately 95% of them singletons, with less than 0.095% in the top ten. The material sequenced was CD4+ T cells from PBMCs. The receptor set was obtained from a human donor with multiple sclerosis.

The chain carries TRBV27 and TRBJ1-5; D remains ambiguous. Germline loops: CDR1 MNHEY, CDR2 SMNVEV (reference sequence). Trimming removed 5 bases from V and 2 bases from J, with 10 bases in between. The CDR3 has 14 amino acids. The DNA for the CDR3 is TGTGCCAGCAGTGGGGTGGGCGGCAATCAGCCCCAGCATTTT. Amino acids: CASSGVGGNQPQHF.

This clonotype has a single count. The chain carries TRBV30 and TRBJ2-2; D is possibly TRBD1 (5 bases). Trimming pared 0 bases from V and 6 bases from J, leaving 8 bases between. CDR3 size: 13 residues. Germline assignment: CDR1 GTSNPN and CDR2 SVGIG (reference sequence). The CDR3 loop reads CAWSVREAGELFF. The CDR3, as DNA: TGTGCCTGGAGTGTCAGGGAAGCCGGGGAGCTGTTTTTT.

The J gene is TRBJ1-2, the V gene TRBV9; 9 bases are shared with TRBD1. The CDR3 is made up of 14 amino acids. Per the germline V gene, CDR1 is SGDLS and CDR2 is YYNGEE. V lost 6 bases and J lost 2; bases outside the gene matches: 5. DNA for the CDR3: TGTGCCAGCACCAGGACAGGGGCAAACTATGGCTACACCTTC. Its translation: CASTRTGANYGYTF.

This clonotype was recorded only once. Here the CDR3 reads CAWSVLGQFGETQYF. For the CDR3, the DNA is TGTGCCTGGAGTGTATTGGGGCAGTTTGGAGAGACCCAGTACTTC. The chain links TRBV30 to TRBJ2-5, with D maybe TRBD1 (5 bases). This CDR3 comprises 15 residues. V shed 0 bases and J shed 4 bases, with 15 bases lying between them. Germline V gene data show CDR1 as GTSNPN and CDR2 as SVGIG (reference sequence).

V usage is TRBV10-2 and J usage is TRBJ1-1; no clear D. Germline V gene data show CDR1 as WSHSY and CDR2 as SAAADI. This CDR3 has 13 amino acids. Trimming shortened V by 4 bases and J by 11 bases, and 17 bases separated the two germline ends. CDR3 nucleotides: TGCGCCAGCAGTGCGTCTAGGGTAATTGGGGCTTTCTTT. Translated: CASSASRVIGAFF.

The rearrangement uses TRBV7-9 and TRBJ2-1; 7 nucleotides match TRBD2. CDR3 size: 15 residues. With 3 bases clipped from V and 8 bases from J, the junction kept 10 bases outside the gene matches. Germline V CDR1 and CDR2: SEHNR, FQNEAQ (reference sequence). In DNA, the CDR3 is TGTGCCAGCAGCTTGGGACTAAGCCCGACGGATGAGCAGTTCTTC. This gives the protein CASSLGLSPTDEQFF.

V and J are TRBV3-1 and TRBJ2-7, with TRBD2 identical over 8 bases. Germline loops: CDR1 LGHDT, CDR2 YNNKEL (reference sequence). This CDR3 has 14 amino acids. The junction had 6 bases not matched to a gene; V was cut back by 6 bases and J by 2 bases. CDR3 in amino acids: CASRLAGTTYEQYF. In DNA form, the CDR3 reads TGTGCCAGCAGGCTAGCGGGCACTACCTACGAGCAGTACTTC.

The gene calls are TRBV12-3 or TRBV12-4 and TRBJ2-4; TRBD2 matches at 8 bases. The V gene end was trimmed by 6 bases and the J gene end by 2 bases; junction bases not matched to a gene: 6. CDR3 length: 15 residues. CDR3 sequence (DNA): TGTGCCAGCAGATACGGGGGGGCGTCCAAAAACATTCAGTACTTC. Translation gives CASRYGGASKNIQYF.

This chain links TRBV6-5 with TRBJ1-5; D is unresolved. The V gene lost 0 bases and the J gene lost 5 bases, with 11 bases spanning the gap. The CDR3 runs to 15 residues. Germline V lookup: CDR1 MNHEY, CDR2 SVGAGI. In nucleotides, the CDR3 is TGTGCCAGCAGTTACTCAGCGGGAAGGGATCAGCCCCAGCATTTT. Translated, it gives CASSYSAGRDQPQHF.

The chain carries TRBV4-2 and TRBJ2-7; D ambiguous. The CDR3 is made up of 13 amino acids. Per the germline V gene, CDR1 is LGHNA and CDR2 is YNFKEQ. V lost 1 base and J 6 bases, leaving 10 bases between the germline ends. The CDR3 nucleotides read TGTGCCAGCAGCCAAGGAGACCCGGGCGAGCAGTACTTC. It specifies CASSQGDPGEQYF.

This clonotype occurred a few times. The rearrangement links TRBV30 to TRBJ2-7; possibly TRBD1 for D (6 bases). The CDR3 runs 13 residues. V was trimmed by 2 bases and J by 2 bases, leaving 10 bases between them. Germline lookup yields CDR1 GTSNPN and CDR2 SVGIG (reference sequence). CDR3 protein: CAWSKQGAYEQYF. DNA for the CDR3: TGTGCCTGGAGTAAACAGGGTGCCTACGAGCAGTACTTC.

This clonotype was seen once. This rearrangement joins TRBV20-1 to TRBJ2-7; 11 bases agree with TRBD2. This CDR3 has 16 amino acids. With V trimmed by 2 bases and J by 6 bases, 12 bases remained unmatched. Germline CDR1 and CDR2: DFQATT and SNEGSKA (reference sequence). CDR3: CSARLASGRYDSEQYF. The CDR3, as DNA: TGCAGTGCTAGACTAGCTAGCGGGAGGTATGACTCCGAGCAGTACTTC.

The chain has TRBV7-8 and TRBJ1-4; D might be TRBD1 (5 bases). Germline V gene data show CDR1 as SGHVS and CDR2 as FQNEAQ. V was shortened by 6 bases and J by 4 bases, with 9 bases between the two germline ends. This CDR3 comprises 13 residues. The CDR3 reads CASRRQYNEKLFF. In DNA form, the CDR3 reads TGTGCCAGCAGAAGACAGTATAATGAAAAACTGTTTTTT. The whole variable domain, remainder taken from reference TRBV7-8 and TRBJ1-4, is GAGVSQSPRYKVAKRGQDVALRCDPISGHVSLFWYQQALGQGPEFLTYFQNEAQLDKSGLPSDRFFAERPEGSVSTLKIQRTQQEDSAVYLCASRRQYNEKLFFGSGTQLSVL.